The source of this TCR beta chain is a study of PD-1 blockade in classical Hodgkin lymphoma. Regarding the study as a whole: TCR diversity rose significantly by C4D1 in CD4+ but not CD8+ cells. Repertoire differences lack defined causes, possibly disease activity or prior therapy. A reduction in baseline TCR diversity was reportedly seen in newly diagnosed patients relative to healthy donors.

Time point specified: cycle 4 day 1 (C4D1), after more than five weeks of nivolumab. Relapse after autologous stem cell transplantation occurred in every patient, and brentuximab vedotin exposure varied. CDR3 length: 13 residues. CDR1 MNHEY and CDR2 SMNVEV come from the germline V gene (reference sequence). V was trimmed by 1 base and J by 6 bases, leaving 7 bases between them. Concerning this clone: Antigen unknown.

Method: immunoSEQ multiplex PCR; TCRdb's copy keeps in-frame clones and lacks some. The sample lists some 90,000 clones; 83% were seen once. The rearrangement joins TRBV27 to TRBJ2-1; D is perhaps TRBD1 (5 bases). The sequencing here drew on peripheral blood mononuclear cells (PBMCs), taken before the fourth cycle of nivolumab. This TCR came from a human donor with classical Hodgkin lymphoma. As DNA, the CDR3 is TGTGCCAGCAGTTTATTAAGGGGCAATGAGCAGTTCTTC. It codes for CASSLLRGNEQFF.